This TCR beta chain was obtained from a study of blood T cell repertoires in COVID-19. Study details: Researchers got acute and convalescent COVID-19 samples from the United States, Italy and Spain.

V shed 2 bases and J shed 5 bases, with 19 bases lying between them. CDR3 size: 17 residues. Germline CDR1 reads MGHRA; CDR2 reads YSYEKL. Only in-frame clones appear in the TCRdb table, and some are missing; sequencing was by immunoSEQ multiplex PCR. The sample records 100,000 to 150,000 clones, roughly 82% being singletons. The rearrangement joins TRBV4-1 to TRBJ2-1, with a possible D match to TRBD2 (5 bases). Input material: peripheral blood. The sequence was obtained from a human donor in a cohort sampled during active COVID-19. The CDR3 protein is CASSQPLPAGGHNEQFF. For the CDR3, the DNA is TGCGCCAGCAGCCAACCTCTTCCGGCGGGCGGACACAATGAGCAGTTCTTC.